The 2 T cell receptor beta chains given below trace back to one sample, sequenced in a study of T cell responses to AZD1222 COVID-19 vaccine. Sequencing used immunoSEQ multiplex PCR; TCRdb keeps in-frame clones, though not all of them. The repertoire holds under 200,000 clones, with roughly 88% as singletons. This specimen was peripheral blood, taken on day 0 of AZD1222 vaccination. The receptors shown here come from an adult in good health.

This rearrangement joins TRBV29-1 to TRBJ2-3; perhaps D is TRBD1 or TRBD2 (5 bases each). CDR3 length: 14 amino acids. Germline assignment: CDR1 SQVTM and CDR2 ANQGSEA. V was pared by 5 bases and J by 2 bases, with 14 bases between. The CDR3 region is CSVRDGRLTDTQYF. Here the CDR3 DNA reads TGCAGCGTTAGGGACGGACGCCTCACAGATACGCAGTATTTT.

The chain combines TRBV5-3 with TRBJ2-5, with 9 bases fitting TRBD2. TRBV5-3 is marked as an open reading frame, function uncertain. CDR3 size: 16 residues. J gave up 5 bases and V 2 bases, and 10 bases lay outside the gene matches. The CDR3 spells CARSFSVAGDDETQYF. CDR3 DNA: TGTGCCAGAAGCTTTAGTGTAGCGGGGGATGATGAGACCCAGTACTTC.